These 13 T cell receptor beta chains share one sample of origin, sequenced in a study of T cell repertoires in cytomegalovirus infection. TCRdb analysed the reads with MiXCR anew, one entry per CDR3 protein. The data contain 600,000 to 800,000 distinct CDR3 sequences, 24% of them singletons. The sample was CD8+ T cells from PBMCs. The receptor source for this set is a human donor in good health (CMV status not recorded). Some clones in this sample may be carry-over from other donors' samples.

The chain carries TRBV15 and TRBJ1-2, with 7 bases that match TRBD1. V lost 3 bases, J lost 3 bases, and 7 bases stayed unmatched. Germline V gives CDR1 LNHNV, CDR2 YYDKDF (reference sequence). This CDR3 spans 15 amino acids. The CDR3: CATSSTGDGYYGYTF. The DNA of the CDR3 is TGTGCCACCAGCAGTACAGGGGATGGGTACTATGGCTACACCTTC.

This chain connects TRBV29-1 to TRBJ1-2; D unclear. V lost 0 bases and J 8 bases, leaving 10 bases between the germline ends. This CDR3 region has 12 residues. Germline CDR1 is SQVTM and CDR2 is ANQGSEA. CDR3 region: CSVEEEGRGYTF. CDR3 bases: TGCAGCGTTGAAGAGGAGGGTAGAGGCTACACCTTC.

The chain recombines TRBV2 with TRBJ2-1; TRBD1 aligns across 8 bases. Trimming removed 1 base from V and 8 bases from J; junction bases left unmatched: 7. Germline values: CDR1 SNHLY, CDR2 FYNNEI. The CDR3 is 15 residues long. The CDR3 DNA sequence: TGTGCCAGCAGTGAAGGGACAGGGCGACTGGATGAGCAGTTCTTC. It is translated as CASSEGTGRLDEQFF.

As to this clonotype: This may be a read error, as it is one base from a much larger clone. V gene TRBV7-9 combines with J gene TRBJ2-7; TRBD1 matches at 9 bases. The germline V gene encodes CDR1 SEHNR and CDR2 FQNEAQ (reference sequence). The CDR3 totals 15 residues. The CDR3 loop is CASSGGTGIFYKQYF. CDR3 bases: TGTGCCAGCAGCGGGGGGACAGGGATTTTCTACAAGCAGTACTTC.

This chain connects TRBV11-2 to TRBJ2-1, with D uncertain. Germline-derived CDR1 and CDR2 are SGHAT and FQNNGV. CDR3 size: 14 residues. Trimming took off 1 base at V and 7 bases at J, with 11 bases between the two ends. The CDR3 is CASSLGPYRNEQFF. DNA for the CDR3: TGTGCCAGCAGCTTAGGCCCCTATCGGAATGAGCAGTTCTTC.

There are many counts of this clonotype. The rearrangement joins TRBV6-1 to TRBJ2-1, with D perhaps matching TRBD2 (7 bases). The CDR3 consists of 16 residues. Germline loops: CDR1 MNHNS, CDR2 SASEGT. V was pared by 5 bases and J by 2 bases, with 16 bases between. The CDR3 spells CASSQGTIGTYNEQFF. CDR3 bases: TGTGCCAGCAGTCAGGGGACTATCGGGACCTACAATGAGCAGTTCTTC.

This clonotype has a count of ten or more. The rearrangement joins TRBV7-8 to TRBJ2-2; 8 bases map to TRBD2. Looked up from germline, CDR1 is SGHVS and CDR2 is FQNEAQ. The CDR3 has 16 amino acids. J was trimmed by 3 bases and V by 8 bases; bases with no gene match: 11. Here the CDR3 DNA reads TGTGCCAGCGGCCCGGGGGGGGGCGAATACACCGGGGAGCTGTTTTTT. Translation: CASGPGGGEYTGELFF.

The chain links TRBV29-1 to TRBJ2-1; 13 bases are shared with TRBD2. Germline CDR1 reads SQVTM; CDR2 reads ANQGSEA. V was clipped by 7 bases and J by 5 bases; unmatched bases: 5. The CDR3 totals 14 residues. The CDR3 reads CSAGTSGKNNEQFF. The CDR3 DNA reads TGCAGCGCTGGGACTAGCGGGAAAAACAATGAGCAGTTCTTC.

The sample holds one count of this clonotype. This may be a read error: a much more frequent sequence differs by one nucleotide. The genes are TRBV6-5 and TRBJ2-7; D may be TRBD2 (5 bases). There are 15 residues in the CDR3. The germline gives CDR1 MNHEY, CDR2 SVGAGI. V gave up 10 bases and J gave up 2 bases, with 21 bases separating them. CDR3 sequence reads: CANRSYSIGAYEQYF. CDR3 bases: TGTGCCAACAGATCCTACTCGATCGGGGCCTACGAGCAGTACTTC.

This clonotype was recorded many times. V is TRBV28 and J is TRBJ2-3; 8 bases are shared with TRBD2. Looked up from germline, CDR1 is MDHEN and CDR2 is SYDVKM. There are 18 residues in the CDR3. V shed 1 base, J shed 3 bases, and the junction held 12 bases outside the gene matches. CDR3 DNA sequence: TGTGCCAGCAGTTTATTTGGGGCGGGGGGCTTCAGGACAGATACGCAGTATTTT. Translation: CASSLFGAGGFRTDTQYF.

This clonotype was found a few times. The chain recombines TRBV20-1 with TRBJ2-5, with 7 bases aligning to TRBD1. CDR3 size: 15 residues. Germline CDR1 and CDR2: DFQATT and SNEGSKA (reference sequence). With 0 bases clipped from V and 5 bases from J, the junction kept 9 bases outside the gene matches. The CDR3 coding sequence is TGCAGTGCTAGAGATAGCAAAGGGGGCTGGGAGACCCAGTACTTC. Translated, it gives CSARDSKGGWETQYF.

This clonotype has ten or more counts. V is TRBV12-3 or TRBV12-4 and J is TRBJ2-1, with D possibly matching TRBD2 (5 bases). CDR3 length: 15 amino acids. The germline V and J ends were trimmed by 5 bases and 8 bases, with 19 bases remaining between them. Here the CDR3 DNA reads TGTGCCAGCAGTCCTGGGAGACCGACGGGCGATGAGCAGTTCTTC. It codes for CASSPGRPTGDEQFF.

V is TRBV7-6 and J is TRBJ1-2; D is uncertain. This CDR3 has 13 residues. Trimming stripped 1 base from V and 5 bases from J, with 8 bases between. Germline CDR1 is SGHVS and CDR2 is FNYEAQ. The CDR3 DNA reads TGTGCCAGCAGCTTAGTAACGAGATATGGCTACACCTTC. As protein: CASSLVTRYGYTF.